A selection of T cell receptor beta chains follows, all from one sample in a study of radiotherapy plus CTLA-4 blockade in lung cancer. Here immunoSEQ multiplex PCR was the method, and the copy in TCRdb shows in-frame clones only, minus some. The sample carries about 68,000 clones, 70% to 80% recorded once. This specimen consisted of peripheral blood, obtained from a patient treated with radiotherapy plus ipilimumab. These receptors came from a human donor with non-small cell lung cancer who had a complete response to radiotherapy plus ipilimumab. CDR3s include the opening cysteine and the closing phenylalanine or tryptophan. The D gene is left open where the match is weak. Size is stated for part of the rows, as once, few or many counts, or as a class when the clone is expanded.

d_gene: NA
j_gene: TRBJ2-5
abundance: NA
v_gene: TRBV5-8
CDR3aa: CASSAMPGVQETQYF
CDR3nt: TGTGCCAGCAGCGCAATGCCTGGGGTCCAAGAGACCCAGTACTTC

d_gene: TRBD1
j_gene: TRBJ2-3
abundance: once
v_gene: TRBV30
CDR3aa: CALSISGTGDFDTQYF
CDR3nt: TGTGCTCTTTCTATATCCGGGACAGGGGATTTTGATACGCAGTATTTT

d_gene: NA
j_gene: TRBJ1-3
abundance: few
v_gene: TRBV18
CDR3aa: CASSTSAGGAGNTIYF
CDR3nt: TGTGCCAGCTCCACCTCCGCCGGGGGGGCTGGAAACACCATATATTTT

d_gene: TRBD2
j_gene: TRBJ2-1
abundance: NA
v_gene: TRBV7-2
CDR3aa: CASSLRLAGGREQFF
CDR3nt: TGTGCCAGCAGCCTCCGACTAGCGGGAGGTCGTGAGCAGTTCTTC

d_gene: NA
j_gene: TRBJ1-3
abundance: NA
v_gene: TRBV5-1
CDR3aa: CASGEPNSGNTIYF
CDR3nt: TGCGCCAGCGGGGAACCCAACTCTGGAAACACCATATATTTT

d_gene: NA
j_gene: TRBJ2-5
abundance: NA
v_gene: TRBV7-2
CDR3aa: CASSPLRGAPETQYF
CDR3nt: TGTGCCAGCAGCCCGCTTAGGGGTGCTCCAGAGACCCAGTACTTC

d_gene: NA
j_gene: TRBJ2-2
abundance: few
v_gene: TRBV6-4
CDR3aa: CASSASPGTGELFF
CDR3nt: TGTGCCAGCAGTGCTAGCCCGGGAACCGGGGAGCTGTTTTTT

d_gene: NA
j_gene: TRBJ1-1
abundance: NA
v_gene: TRBV19
CDR3aa: CASSIGGERNTEAFF
CDR3nt: TGTGCCAGTAGTATAGGTGGGGAAAGAAACACTGAAGCTTTCTTT

d_gene: NA
j_gene: TRBJ1-6
abundance: few
v_gene: TRBV18
CDR3aa: CASSPSGNNSPLHF
CDR3nt: TGTGCCAGCTCACCATCAGGGAATAATTCACCCCTCCACTTT

d_gene: NA
j_gene: TRBJ1-3
abundance: NA
v_gene: TRBV11-3
CDR3aa: CASSGRISGNTIYF
CDR3nt: TGTGCCAGCAGCGGGCGGATCTCTGGAAACACCATATATTTT

d_gene: TRBD1
j_gene: TRBJ1-5
abundance: NA
v_gene: TRBV2
CDR3aa: CASREDRAGNQPQHF
CDR3nt: TGTGCCAGCAGAGAGGACAGGGCTGGCAATCAGCCCCAGCATTTT

d_gene: TRBD2
j_gene: TRBJ2-1
abundance: once
v_gene: TRBV29-1
CDR3aa: CSVRTSGYNEQFF
CDR3nt: TGCAGCGTCAGGACTAGCGGCTACAATGAGCAGTTCTTC

d_gene: TRBD1
j_gene: TRBJ2-5
abundance: NA
v_gene: TRBV5-1
CDR3aa: CASSLIGTGEETQYF
CDR3nt: TGCGCCAGCAGCTTGATCGGGACAGGGGAAGAGACCCAGTACTTC

d_gene: TRBD2
j_gene: TRBJ2-2
abundance: NA
v_gene: TRBV5-1
CDR3aa: CASSFTGGGPGELFF
CDR3nt: TGCGCCAGCAGCTTTACTGGCGGGGGGCCCGGGGAGCTGTTTTTT

d_gene: TRBD1
j_gene: TRBJ1-1
abundance: once
v_gene: TRBV29-1
CDR3aa: CSVELGQGDTEAFF
CDR3nt: TGCAGCGTTGAACTGGGACAGGGGGACACTGAAGCTTTCTTT

d_gene: NA
j_gene: TRBJ2-3
abundance: NA
v_gene: TRBV5-1
CDR3aa: CASSLAGSGATTDTQYF
CDR3nt: TGCGCCAGCAGCTTGGCCGGGTCGGGGGCTACCACAGATACGCAGTATTTT

d_gene: TRBD1
j_gene: TRBJ2-2
abundance: NA
v_gene: TRBV11-2
CDR3aa: CASSFKGAVNTGELFF
CDR3nt: TGTGCCAGCAGCTTCAAGGGGGCAGTTAACACCGGGGAGCTGTTTTTT

d_gene: TRBD2
j_gene: TRBJ2-5
abundance: NA
v_gene: TRBV6-5
CDR3aa: CASSYSISAGAETQYF
CDR3nt: TGTGCCAGCAGTTACTCGATAAGTGCGGGAGCCGAGACCCAGTACTTC

d_gene: TRBD1
j_gene: TRBJ1-6
abundance: NA
v_gene: TRBV12-5
CDR3aa: CASGNHRGNSPLHF
CDR3nt: TGTGCTAGTGGTAACCACAGGGGGAATTCACCCCTCCACTTT

d_gene: NA
j_gene: TRBJ1-4
abundance: once
v_gene: TRBV5-1
CDR3aa: CASSLGGANEKLFF
CDR3nt: TGCGCCAGCAGCTTGGGAGGGGCGAATGAAAAACTGTTTTTT

d_gene: TRBD1
j_gene: TRBJ1-3
abundance: NA
v_gene: TRBV7-2
CDR3aa: CASSRRQGSGNTIYF
CDR3nt: TGTGCCAGCAGCCGACGACAGGGCTCTGGCAACACCATATATTTT

d_gene: NA
j_gene: TRBJ2-1
abundance: NA
v_gene: TRBV11-2
CDR3aa: CASSSSRPFTYNEQFF
CDR3nt: TGTGCCAGCAGCTCCTCCCGACCTTTCACGTACAATGAGCAGTTCTTC